A selection of T cell receptor beta chains follows, all from one sample in a study of T-cell reconstitution after alpha-beta-depleted transplantation in children. A single record per CDR3 protein comes from TCRdb applying MiXCR to the PCR reads. Among hundreds of thousands of distinct CDR3 sequences listed, roughly 14% were seen once. Specimen: PBMCs, collected before TCRalphabeta/CD19-depleted stem cell transplant. The receptors come from a girl aged 2-10 years with congenital amegakaryocytic thrombocytopenia, due to receive a stem cell transplant. Both conserved end residues are part of each CDR3. D genes are given only for firm matches. A row's size may be missing; if present it is once, few, many or a size class.

TGCGCCAGCAGCCAAATAGCGGGTCAGGAGTGGGAGCAGTACTTC	CASSQIAGQEWEQYF	many	TRBD2	TRBV4-1	TRBJ2-7
TGTGCCAGCAGCTTTCTCTCAGTGTTTTCTCGGGAGGCGGGCACAGATACGCAGTATTTT	CASSFLSVFSREAGTDTQYF	few	TRBD2	TRBV7-8	TRBJ2-3
TGTGCCAGCAGCCCAGAAAGGGGGGCGCTTTACGAGCAGTACTTC	CASSPERGALYEQYF	few	-	TRBV6-2/TRBV6-3	TRBJ2-7
TGTGCCAGCGGATATAGCGGGAGGGCCTCCGGGGAGCTGTTTTTT	CASGYSGRASGELFF	-	TRBD2	TRBV7-9	TRBJ2-2
TGTGCCAGCAGCTTAGAACTAGCGGGAGATGTTGAGCAGTTCTTC	CASSLELAGDVEQFF	few	TRBD2	TRBV7-8	TRBJ2-1
TGTGCCAGCAGCTTATTAGGACTAGCGGACAATGAGCAGTTCTTC	CASSLLGLADNEQFF	many	TRBD2	TRBV7-2	TRBJ2-1
TGTGCCAGCAGTTTCTGGACTAGCGGGAGGGGCTACAATGAGCAGTTCTTC	CASSFWTSGRGYNEQFF	many	TRBD2	TRBV27	TRBJ2-1
TGCGCCAGCAGCTTGGGAACGGGAGATACTGAGCAGTTCTTC	CASSLGTGDTEQFF	many	-	TRBV5-1	TRBJ2-1
TGCGCCAGCAGCTTGACCTTAGCGGGAGGGCAGTACAATGAGCAGTTCTTC	CASSLTLAGGQYNEQFF	many	TRBD2	TRBV5-1	TRBJ2-1
TGTGCCAGCAGTTACCGGGCAAGAAACACCATATATTTT	CASSYRARNTIYF	many	-	TRBV6-6	TRBJ1-3
TGTGCCAGTAGTATAATAGGGCTACCAACCGCCGGGGAGCTGTTTTTT	CASSIIGLPTAGELFF	-	-	TRBV19	TRBJ2-2
TGCAGCGTTCTGCCTAGCGGGAGGATGACAGATACGCAGTATTTT	CSVLPSGRMTDTQYF	few	TRBD2	TRBV29-1	TRBJ2-3
TGTGCCACCGGGCTAGCGGGAGGCGAGCAGTACTTC	CATGLAGGEQYF	few	TRBD2	TRBV28	TRBJ2-7
TGTGCCAGTAGAGAGGGGGCCAAAAACATTCAGTACTTC	CASREGAKNIQYF	many	-	TRBV12-3/TRBV12-4	TRBJ2-4
TGCAGTGCCTCCGACAGCTCTGGAAACACCATATATTTT	CSASDSSGNTIYF	many	-	TRBV20-1	TRBJ1-3
TGTGCTAGTGGACAGGGGGCTCGGGAGACCCAGTACTTC	CASGQGARETQYF	few	TRBD1	TRBV12-5	TRBJ2-5
TGCGCCAGCAGCGGAAGACAGGTAACCCAACGCGAGCAGTACTTC	CASSGRQVTQREQYF	many	-	TRBV5-1	TRBJ2-7
TGCGCCAGCAGCTTGGTGGGGTCGGGAGGGCCCGGTACGCAGTATTTT	CASSLVGSGGPGTQYF	-	TRBD2	TRBV5-1	TRBJ2-3
TGCAGCGTTGAAAGCAGCGGGATAGTGCCAGAGACCCAGTACTTC	CSVESSGIVPETQYF	many	TRBD2	TRBV29-1	TRBJ2-5
TGCAGTGCTGGCCCCGACAGGTATCAGCCCCAGCATTTT	CSAGPDRYQPQHF	-	-	TRBV20-1	TRBJ1-5
TGCGCCAGCAGCCAAGATGGGACAGGACCGGCGCTGAACACTGAAGCTTTCTTT	CASSQDGTGPALNTEAFF	-	TRBD1	TRBV4-1	TRBJ1-1
TGTGCCAGCGGTATGACTAGCGCCAACTTC	CASGMTSANF	many	TRBD2	TRBV2	TRBJ2-7
TGTGCCAGCTCGGAGACAGGGGGTGGCGGTGGCTACACCTTC	CASSETGGGGGYTF	few	TRBD1	TRBV18	TRBJ1-2
TGTGCCAGCAGTTTTGTTGAGCGAGAGACCCAGTACTTC	CASSFVERETQYF	many	-	TRBV27	TRBJ2-5
TGTGCCAGCAGCTTAATTTTGGGCTCTGAGCAGTTCTTC	CASSLILGSEQFF	-	-	TRBV7-3	TRBJ2-1
TGTGCCAGCAGCAAAAAAGGCCCCGGCCTGCGGGTGTACGAGCAGTACTTC	CASSKKGPGLRVYEQYF	-	-	TRBV21-1	TRBJ2-7
TGTGCCACCAGCAGAGTTCAGGCAGGTCAAGAGACCCAGTACTTC	CATSRVQAGQETQYF	-	-	TRBV15	TRBJ2-5
TGTGCCAGCAGCTTAGCGGGACAAACCCTAGCCGATGAGCAGTTCTTC	CASSLAGQTLADEQFF	-	-	TRBV7-9	TRBJ2-1
TGCAGTGCTTCTGGATCCCCGGGGAACACCGGGGAGCTGTTTTTT	CSASGSPGNTGELFF	many	-	TRBV20-1	TRBJ2-2